This T cell receptor beta chain originates from a study of blood T cell repertoires in COVID-19 (TCRdb year 2020). A note on the overall study: Samples from collaborators originated in the United States, Italy and Spain and spanned both the acute and convalescent phases of COVID-19. Deeply sampled blood TCRbeta repertoires from subjects exposed to, actively infected with, or recovered from COVID-19 were included in the dataset. The material from the prospective study consisted of cDNA or gDNA derived from T cells, B-cell-depleted T cells, or PBMCs. Where available, HLA class I and class II types were taken from metadata supplied by the sample provider and were not determined by assay-based typing. A freely available public database, intended as a resource for researchers studying the immune response to SARS-CoV-2, is where the repertoires were released. Sample metadata almost always included a de-identified subject ID, COVID-19 status, age in years and sex. Samples came from the ongoing ImmuneRACE study (first 160 participants) plus 1,254 subjects from 6 global collaborators. General study outcomes and caveats: The quantity of clinical and demographic metadata differed by source and by participant and was supplied without curation.

Participants in the prospective study were aged roughly 18 to 95 years, lived in 20 to 25 United States geographic areas, and enrolled through a virtual design. In the prospective study, cohorts were assigned on the basis of participant-reported clinical history obtained from a screening survey and a study questionnaire. Recovered participants in ImmuneRACE Cohort 3 were defined by two consecutive negative NP/OP PCR tests, clearance by a healthcare professional, or resolution of symptoms. Each participant in the prospective study had whole blood, serum and a nasopharyngeal or oropharyngeal swab collected by mobile phlebotomists. Participants in the prospective study had the option to provide additional blood draws and questionnaires over a roughly 2-month period. Before DNA extraction, prospective study blood samples were shipped either frozen or at room temperature. To note about this clone: This clone's antigen is unknown. The input lacks base qualities; no much larger clone sits a single base away.

The immunoSEQ Assay, a bias-controlled multiplex PCR, was used to amplify TCRbeta CDR3 regions from genomic DNA. The paper's processing steps were these. Within the assay, amplification of reference gene primers was used to estimate how many nucleated cells each sample contained. To quantify the absolute abundance of each unique TCRbeta CDR3 rearrangement, sequence reads were collapsed and filtered. For each sample, productive Simpson clonality was calculated as the square root of Simpson's diversity index over productive rearrangements. TCRdb limited this immuneACCESS table to in-frame rearrangements with V and J called. A share of clones is missing; checked studies link under half to unresolved V genes, and the rest is unexplained. That table is the source of V, J and clone size, and D and trimming were worked out from the DNA. Within this sample are roughly 300,000 clones, with roughly 87% of them counted one time only. The ten biggest clones cover 1% of the sample.

Source material: PBMCs or T cells enriched from blood (not recorded which). The source is a woman aged 30 to 39 who had recovered from COVID-19.

CDR3 region: CASTSTRGGIQETQYF. The nucleotide sequence is given as TGTGCCAGCACCAGCACGCGCGGGGGGATTCAAGAGACCCAGTACTTC. The V and J segments used are TRBV7-9 and TRBJ2-5, with 8 middle bases fitting TRBD2. The germline V gene (reference sequence) specifies SEHNR as CDR1 and FQNEAQ as CDR2. V ends up 7 bases short and J 2 bases short, with an unmatched junction base count of 12. There are 16 amino acids in the CDR3, from cysteine to phenylalanine inclusive. Just CDR3 DNA is preserved here, 48 bases in frame from base 1.